This T cell receptor (beta chain) was captured by sequencing in a study of T-cell memory formation after mild COVID-19. Points from the study as a whole: CD8+ contracting clones occupied EMRA, while CD4+ ones occupied mainly CM and EM. Contracting clones from day 15 to 85 showed balanced CD4/CD8; later expanders favored CD4+.

Amplification by 5'RACE using constant-segment primers produced TCR alpha and TCR beta cDNA libraries that carried sample barcodes and UMIs. Each CDR3 protein is one row after TCRdb ran MiXCR on the 5' RACE reads. This table has about 110,000 distinct CDR3 sequences, around 17% appearing once. This clonotype was counted a few times. Its target is unknown. Trimming removed 2 bases at V and 3 bases at J, with 10 bases between. CDR3 size: 15 residues. The V gene's germline CDR1 is SGHTA and CDR2 FQGNSA. The J gene is TRBJ2-2, the V gene TRBV7-2; the D gene is possibly TRBD2 (5 bases). The origin of this receptor is a man between 18 and 29 years old who had mild COVID-19 (a few samples of this study predate the infection). Cell type and time point are not known. The sequencing sample was made of PBMCs or a T cell subset sorted from them (not recorded which). CDR3 in amino acids: CASSLSGVDTGELFF. As DNA, the CDR3 is TGTGCCAGCAGCTTATCCGGGGTGGACACCGGGGAGCTGTTTTTT.